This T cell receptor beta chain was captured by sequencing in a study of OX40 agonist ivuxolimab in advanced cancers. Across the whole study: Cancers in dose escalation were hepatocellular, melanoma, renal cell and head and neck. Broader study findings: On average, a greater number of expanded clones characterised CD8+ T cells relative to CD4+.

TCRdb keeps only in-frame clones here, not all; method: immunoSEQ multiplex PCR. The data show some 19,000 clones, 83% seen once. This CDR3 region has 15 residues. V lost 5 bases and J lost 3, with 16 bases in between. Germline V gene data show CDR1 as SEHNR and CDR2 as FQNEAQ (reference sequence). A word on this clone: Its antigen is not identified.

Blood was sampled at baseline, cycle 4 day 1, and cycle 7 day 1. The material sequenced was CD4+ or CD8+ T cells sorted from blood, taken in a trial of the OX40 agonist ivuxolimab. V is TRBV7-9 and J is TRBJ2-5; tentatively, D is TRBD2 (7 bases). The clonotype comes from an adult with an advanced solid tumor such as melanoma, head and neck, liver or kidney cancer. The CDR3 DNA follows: TGTGCCAGCAGCCCCAGGGGACTATACAAAGAGACCCAGTACTTC. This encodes CASSPRGLYKETQYF.